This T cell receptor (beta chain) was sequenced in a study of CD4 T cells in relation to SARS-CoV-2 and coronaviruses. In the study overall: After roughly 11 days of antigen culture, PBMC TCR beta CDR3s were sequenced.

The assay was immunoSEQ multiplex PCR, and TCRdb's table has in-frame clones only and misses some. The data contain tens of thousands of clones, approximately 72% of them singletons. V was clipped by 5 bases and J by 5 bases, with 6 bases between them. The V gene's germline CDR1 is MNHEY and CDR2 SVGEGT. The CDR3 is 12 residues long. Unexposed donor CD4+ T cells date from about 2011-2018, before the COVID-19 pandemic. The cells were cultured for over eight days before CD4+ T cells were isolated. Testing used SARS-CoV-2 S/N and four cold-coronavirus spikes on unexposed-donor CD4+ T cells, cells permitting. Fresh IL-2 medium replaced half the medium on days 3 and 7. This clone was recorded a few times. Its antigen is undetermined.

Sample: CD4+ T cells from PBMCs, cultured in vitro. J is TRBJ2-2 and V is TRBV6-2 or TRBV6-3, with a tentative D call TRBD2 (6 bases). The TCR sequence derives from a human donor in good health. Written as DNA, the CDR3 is TGTGCCAGCAGTCGGGGGACCGGGGAGCTGTTTTTT. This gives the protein CASSRGTGELFF.